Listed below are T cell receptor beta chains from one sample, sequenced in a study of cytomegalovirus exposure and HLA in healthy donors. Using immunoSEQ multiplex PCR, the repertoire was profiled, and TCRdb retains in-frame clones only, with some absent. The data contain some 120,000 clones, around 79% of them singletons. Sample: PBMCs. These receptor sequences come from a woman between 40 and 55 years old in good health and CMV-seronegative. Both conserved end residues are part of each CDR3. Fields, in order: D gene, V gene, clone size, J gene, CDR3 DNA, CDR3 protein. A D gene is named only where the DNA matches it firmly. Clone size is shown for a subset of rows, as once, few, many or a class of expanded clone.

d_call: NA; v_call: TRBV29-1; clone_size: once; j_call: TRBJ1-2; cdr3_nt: TGCAGCGTTGAGGGGGCCCGGGGCTATGGCTACACCTTC; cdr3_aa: CSVEGARGYGYTF
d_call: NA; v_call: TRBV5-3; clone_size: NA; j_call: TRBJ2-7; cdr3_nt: TGTGCCAGAAGCTTCCCGGTGAAGGGGGGGTACGAGCAGTACTTC; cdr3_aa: CARSFPVKGGYEQYF
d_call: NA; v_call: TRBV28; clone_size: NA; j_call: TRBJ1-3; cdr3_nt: TGTGCCAGCAGTTCGCCACAGGAGAGCTCTGGAAACACCATATATTTT; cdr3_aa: CASSSPQESSGNTIYF
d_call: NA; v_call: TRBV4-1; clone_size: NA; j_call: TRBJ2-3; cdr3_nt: TGCGCCAGCAGCCAAACGACTGCCGCTAGCACAGATACGCAGTATTTT; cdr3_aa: CASSQTTAASTDTQYF
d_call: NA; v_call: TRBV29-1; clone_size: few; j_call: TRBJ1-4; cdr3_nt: TGCAGCGTTGTGGGGGGGTCATTGGAAAAACTGTTTTTT; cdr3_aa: CSVVGGSLEKLFF
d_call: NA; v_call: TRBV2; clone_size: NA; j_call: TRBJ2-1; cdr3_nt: TGTGCCAGCAGTTCGGACTGGCGGCAGTTCTTC; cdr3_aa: CASSSDWRQFF
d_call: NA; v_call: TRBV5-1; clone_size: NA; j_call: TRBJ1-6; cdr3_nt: TGCGCCAGCAGCTTGGACAGGGAGGGCTCACCCCTCCACTTT; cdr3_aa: CASSLDREGSPLHF
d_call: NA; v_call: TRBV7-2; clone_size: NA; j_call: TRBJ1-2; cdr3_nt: TGTGCCAGCAGCTTAGTCGGGGCGGTGCAGGGAGGAGGCTACACCTTC; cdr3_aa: CASSLVGAVQGGGYTF
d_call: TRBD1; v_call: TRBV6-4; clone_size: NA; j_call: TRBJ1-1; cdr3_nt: TGTGCCAGCAGTCCACAGGGGGAATTCGGGGCTTTCTTT; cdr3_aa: CASSPQGEFGAFF
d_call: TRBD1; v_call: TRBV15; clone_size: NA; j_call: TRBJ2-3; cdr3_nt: TGTGCCACCAGCACGGACAGGGCGACAGATACGCAGTATTTT; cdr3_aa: CATSTDRATDTQYF
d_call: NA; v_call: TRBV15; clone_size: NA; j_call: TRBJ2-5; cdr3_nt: TGTGCCACCAGCAGAGATCGGGGGATACAAGAGACCCAGTACTTC; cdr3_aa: CATSRDRGIQETQYF
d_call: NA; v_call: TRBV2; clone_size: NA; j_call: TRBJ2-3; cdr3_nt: TGTGCCAGCAGTGAGTCCAGGGTCAGCACAGATACGCAGTATTTT; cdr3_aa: CASSESRVSTDTQYF
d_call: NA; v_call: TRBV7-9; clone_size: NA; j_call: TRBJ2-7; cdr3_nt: TGTGCCAGCAGCGGAAGAGCGCGAACCTACGAGCAGTACTTC; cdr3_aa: CASSGRARTYEQYF
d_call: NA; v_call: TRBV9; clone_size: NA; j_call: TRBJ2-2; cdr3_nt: TGTGCCAGCAGCGACACTAGCTATCCCTCCGGGGAGCTGTTTTTT; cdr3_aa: CASSDTSYPSGELFF